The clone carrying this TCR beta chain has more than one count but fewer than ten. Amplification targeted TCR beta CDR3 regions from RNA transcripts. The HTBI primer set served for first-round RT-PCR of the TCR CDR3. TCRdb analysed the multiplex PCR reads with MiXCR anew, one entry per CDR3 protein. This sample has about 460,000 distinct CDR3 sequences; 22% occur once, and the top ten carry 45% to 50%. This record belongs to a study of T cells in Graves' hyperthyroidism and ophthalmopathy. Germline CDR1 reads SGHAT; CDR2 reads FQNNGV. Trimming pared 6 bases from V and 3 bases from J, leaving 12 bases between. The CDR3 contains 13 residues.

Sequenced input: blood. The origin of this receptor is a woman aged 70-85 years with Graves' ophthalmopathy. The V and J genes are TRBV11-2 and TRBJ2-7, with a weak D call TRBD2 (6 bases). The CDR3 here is CASRQGGVYEQYF. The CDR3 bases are TGTGCCAGCAGACAAGGAGGGGTCTACGAGCAGTACTTC. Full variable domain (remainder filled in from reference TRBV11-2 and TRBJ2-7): EAGVAQSPRYKIIEKRQSVAFWCNPISGHATLYWYQQILGQGPKLLIQFQNNGVVDDSQLPKDRFSAERLKGVDSTLKIQPAKLEDSAVYLCASRQGGVYEQYFGPGTRLTVT.